The rows below give T cell receptor beta chains drawn from one sample of a study of blood T cell repertoires in COVID-19. Clones were read by immunoSEQ multiplex PCR, and TCRdb kept only the in-frame ones, dropping some. Here the sample spans about 220,000 clones, 70% to 90% being singletons. Specimen: PBMCs or T cells enriched from blood (not recorded which). The source of these receptors is a woman aged 50 to 60 with acute COVID-19. The CDR3 runs from the conserved cysteine through the conserved F or W. The D gene is left open where the match is weak. A clone size is listed for some rows: how often the clone was seen (once, few, many), or a class if it is expanded.

clone_size j_call d_call v_call cdr3_nt cdr3_aa
. TRBJ2-1 TRBD2 TRBV27 TGTGCCAGCAGTCCAGGGACTAGCGGGAGAAATGAGCAGTTCTTC CASSPGTSGRNEQFF
. TRBJ2-7 TRBD1 TRBV2 TGTGCCAGCAGTTGGGGGACAGGAACCTACGAGCAGTACTTC CASSWGTGTYEQYF
. TRBJ2-2 TRBD2 TRBV28 TGTGCCAGCAGTCCGGGACTAGCGGGACCCGGGGAGCTGTTTTTT CASSPGLAGPGELFF
. TRBJ2-7 . TRBV28 TGTGCCAGCAGTTTAACAGGGAGCACAGCCTACGAGCAGTACTTC CASSLTGSTAYEQYF
. TRBJ2-5 TRBD2 TRBV30 TGTGCCTGGTCCCACCAACTCGCTAGCGGGAGAAAGGAGACCCAGTACTTC CAWSHQLASGRKETQYF
. TRBJ2-7 TRBD2 TRBV4-3 TGCGCCAGCAGCCAATCAGAGTGGGGACTAGCGGGAGGGCCGGACGAGCAGTACTTC CASSQSEWGLAGGPDEQYF
. TRBJ1-2 TRBD1 TRBV2 TGTGCCAGCAGTGGGAGTACAGGGGGTGTAGGCTACACCTTC CASSGSTGGVGYTF
. TRBJ1-3 . TRBV11-2 TGTGCCAGCAGCAACGACTACCCTGGAAACACCATATATTTT CASSNDYPGNTIYF
. TRBJ2-7 . TRBV19 TGTGCCAGTAGTGCCCAGATGGGAGACCAACCCTACGAGCAGTACTTC CASSAQMGDQPYEQYF
. TRBJ2-1 . TRBV10-3 TGTGCCATCAGTGGCATCCAGGGGTGGAATGAGCAGTTCTTC CAISGIQGWNEQFF
. TRBJ2-1 TRBD2 TRBV28 TGTGCCAGCAGTTCATGGACTAGCGGCCCCAGTGAGCAGTTCTTC CASSSWTSGPSEQFF
. TRBJ2-7 TRBD2 TRBV18 TGTGCCAGCTCACCCGGGGGGGGATCCTACGAGCAGTACTTC CASSPGGGSYEQYF
. TRBJ1-2 . TRBV6-5 TGTGCCAGCAGTTATGACTCATCGTCTCCCTATGGCTACACCTTC CASSYDSSSPYGYTF
. TRBJ1-2 . TRBV6-5 TGTGCCAGCAGTTACCTCAGACAGGCGGGTGGCTACACCTTC CASSYLRQAGGYTF
. TRBJ1-2 . TRBV6-2/TRBV6-3 TGTGCCAGCAGTTTCGGCAGGGGCCCCTATGGCTACACCTTC CASSFGRGPYGYTF
. TRBJ1-1 . TRBV27 TGTGCCAGCAGTTTAATGCCTCTCAGTGGTGAAGCTTTCTTT CASSLMPLSGEAFF
few TRBJ1-1 . TRBV27 TGTGCCAGCAGTTTATGGTCCGGCACTGAAGCTTTCTTT CASSLWSGTEAFF
. TRBJ2-3 TRBD2 TRBV4-2 TGTGCCAGCAGCCAAGCCCTGACTAGCGTTAATACGCAGTATTTT CASSQALTSVNTQYF
. TRBJ2-7 TRBD2 TRBV29-1 TGCAGCGTTGAAGGACTAGCGGGAGCCTACGAGCAGTACTTC CSVEGLAGAYEQYF
. TRBJ2-2 . TRBV18 TGTGCCAGCTCTCGGGGAGCGGAGGCTGGTTATGCCGGGGAGCTGTTTTTT CASSRGAEAGYAGELFF
. TRBJ1-1 . TRBV3-1/TRBV3-2 TGTGCCAGCAGCCAAGTCCAGGGCAGTAAAGCTTTCTTT CASSQVQGSKAFF
. TRBJ2-5 TRBD2 TRBV6-5 TGTGCCAGCAGAACTAGCGGGAGGGGGGAGACCCAGTACTTC CASRTSGRGETQYF
. TRBJ1-1 . TRBV5-6 TGTGCCAGCAGCTTTTTTACCGGGACTGGACTAAGGGAGGCTTTCTTT CASSFFTGTGLREAFF
. TRBJ2-7 . TRBV28 TGTGCCAGCAGTTTTAGACATATCTACGAGCAGTACTTC CASSFRHIYEQYF
. TRBJ2-5 TRBD1 TRBV13 TGTGCGGTACAGGGGTCGGGGGAGACCCAGTACTTC CAVQGSGETQYF
. TRBJ2-3 TRBD2 TRBV28 TGTGCCAGCAGTCAGATACTAGCGGGAGTCCCAGATACGCAGTATTTT CASSQILAGVPDTQYF
. TRBJ1-4 . TRBV30 TGTGCCTGGAGTGTGAGGGGGACAGAAAAACTGTTTTTT CAWSVRGTEKLFF
few TRBJ1-4 TRBD1 TRBV28 TGTGCCAGCAGGCTCGGGACAGCCCGAAATGAAAAACTGTTTTTT CASRLGTARNEKLFF
. TRBJ2-2 . TRBV27 TGTGCCAGCAGTTTTTCGGGCACCGGGGAGCTGTTTTTT CASSFSGTGELFF
. TRBJ2-1 TRBD2 TRBV5-1 TGCGCCAGCAGCTTGGGAGGACTAGCGGGAGGACCATACAATGAGCAGTTCTTC CASSLGGLAGGPYNEQFF
. TRBJ1-2 . TRBV6-5 TGTGCCAGCAGTTACCTCCAGGGTGGCTACACCTTC CASSYLQGGYTF
. TRBJ2-7 TRBD1 TRBV5-1 TGCGCCAGCAGCTTGGGGGGACAGGAGGCCTACGAGCAGTACTTC CASSLGGQEAYEQYF
. TRBJ1-2 . TRBV2 TGTGCCAGTCTAGGGGCGCACCGAGGCTGTGGCTACACCTTC CASLGAHRGCGYTF
. TRBJ1-3 . TRBV30 TGTGCCTGGAGTACGACAACCTCTGGAAACACCATATATTTT CAWSTTTSGNTIYF
. TRBJ2-1 TRBD2 TRBV28 TGTGCCAGCAGCTTTCCCACTCTAGCCCCGGGACTAGCGGACAATGAGCAGTTCTTC CASSFPTLAPGLADNEQFF
. TRBJ1-1 . TRBV11-1 TGTGCCAGCAGCCCCGCGGGGGTGCCCCTCGAAGCTTTCTTT CASSPAGVPLEAFF
. TRBJ1-4 TRBD1 TRBV19 TGTGCCAGTAGCAAAGTCGACAGGGGGGCTAATGAAAAACTGTTTTTT CASSKVDRGANEKLFF
. TRBJ1-5 TRBD1 TRBV4-3 TGCGCCAGCAGCCTACGGACAGGGAATCAGCCCCAGCATTTT CASSLRTGNQPQHF
. TRBJ1-1 . TRBV6-5 TGTGCCAGCAGTACTCTAGAGGCGAATACTGAAGCTTTCTTT CASSTLEANTEAFF
. TRBJ1-4 . TRBV7-2 TGTGCCAGCAGCTTTCGAGGTGGCCCTAATGAAAAACTGTTTTTT CASSFRGGPNEKLFF
. TRBJ2-1 . TRBV7-2 TGTGCCAGCAGCTTAAACGGCGGTCCCTACAATGAGCAGTTCTTC CASSLNGGPYNEQFF
. TRBJ2-1 . TRBV7-3 TGTGCCAGCACCTTGGGGCCGGACAATGAGCAGTTCTTC CASTLGPDNEQFF
. TRBJ2-1 . TRBV7-2 TGTGCCAGCGGCCAGAAGCGGATGCCCTCCTACAATGAGCAGTTCTTC CASGQKRMPSYNEQFF